Listed here are 23 T cell receptor beta chains from one sample, sequenced in a study of blood T cell repertoires in COVID-19. The assay was immunoSEQ multiplex PCR, and TCRdb's table has in-frame clones only and misses some. Here the sample spans over 14,000 clones, about nine tenths being singletons. Specimen: peripheral blood. All receptors come from a human donor in a cohort sampled during active COVID-19.

The chain combines TRBV14 with TRBJ2-5; D is perhaps TRBD1 (5 bases). This CDR3 is built from 15 residues. Germline V gene data show CDR1 as SGHDN and CDR2 as FVKESK. V gave up 0 bases and J gave up 1 base, with 9 bases separating them. CDR3 coding DNA: TGTGCCAGCAGCCAAGATTCCACAGGCCAAGAGACCCAGTACTTC. It specifies CASSQDSTGQETQYF. Full variable domain (missing parts from reference TRBV14 and TRBJ2-5): EAGVTQFPSHSVIEKGQTVTLRCDPISGHDNLYWYRRVMGKEIKFLLHFVKESKQDESGMPNNRFLAERTGGTYSTLKVQPAELEDSGVYFCASSQDSTGQETQYFGPGTRLLVL.

The chain couples TRBV7-9 to TRBJ2-1, with TRBD2 matching over 10 bases. V gave up 4 bases and J gave up 5 bases; unmatched junction bases: 8. Germline V lookup: CDR1 SEHNR, CDR2 FQNEAQ (reference sequence). The CDR3 sequence is 16 residues long. The CDR3 spells CASSSLAGGGHNEQFF. The CDR3 nucleotides are TGTGCCAGCAGCTCCTTAGCGGGAGGCGGCCACAATGAGCAGTTCTTC. The entire variable domain, with the rest obtained from reference TRBV7-9 and TRBJ2-1, is as follows: DTGVSQNPRHKITKRGQNVTFRCDPISEHNRLYWYRQTLGQGPEFLTYFQNEAQLEKSRLLSDRFSAERPKGSFSTLEIQRTEQGDSAMYLCASSSLAGGGHNEQFFGPGTRLTVL.

This clone appeared once. The genes are TRBV4-1 and TRBJ2-2, with a weak D call TRBD2 (5 bases). Germline V gives CDR1 MGHRA, CDR2 YSYEKL. The CDR3 has 14 amino acids. Trimming took off 6 bases at V and 4 bases at J, with 12 bases between the two ends. Here the CDR3 reads CASRPIEGTGELFF. CDR3 sequence (DNA): TGCGCCAGCAGACCCATCGAGGGCACCGGGGAGCTGTTTTTT.

The chain carries TRBV3-1 (or the pseudogene TRBV3-2) and TRBJ2-1; D is undetermined. The CDR3 is 13 amino acids. Deletions cut 1 base from V and 5 bases from J, with 6 bases between. The germline gives CDR1 LGHDT, CDR2 YNNKEL (reference sequence). The CDR3, as DNA: TGTGCCAGCAGCCAAGTCCTTGACAATGAGCAGTTCTTC. Translated: CASSQVLDNEQFF.

In this sample, this clone turned up a few times. The rearrangement links TRBV7-2 to TRBJ2-7; TRBD2 matches 10 bases. J lost 4 bases, V lost 1 base, and 7 bases had no gene match. The CDR3 spans 16 residues. From germline, CDR1 is SGHTA and CDR2 FQGNSA. CDR3 region: CASSLGASGSRYEQYF. The CDR3 DNA sequence: TGTGCCAGCAGCTTAGGGGCTAGCGGGAGTAGGTACGAGCAGTACTTC.

The J gene is TRBJ1-6, the V gene TRBV6-2 or TRBV6-3; TRBD1 might be the D (6 bases). CDR1 is MNHEY, CDR2 SVGEGT, per germline. This CDR3 region has 15 residues. Trimming pared 4 bases from V and 10 bases from J, leaving 17 bases between. CDR3 bases: TGTGCCAGCAGTTTTCCCGGGACACTACACTCACCCCTCCACTTT. Translating it yields CASSFPGTLHSPLHF.

The chain uses TRBV12-2 and TRBJ1-5. TRBV12-2 is shown as a pseudogene. This CDR3 has 14 amino acids. CDR3 residues: CASRSWGVEWPQHF. CDR3 nucleotide sequence: TGTGCAAGTCGCTCGTGGGGGGTTGAGTGGCCCCAGCATTTT.

This chain uses TRBV6-5 with TRBJ2-1; 11 nucleotides align to TRBD2. Germline loops: CDR1 MNHEY, CDR2 SVGAGI. The J segment lost 7 bases and the V segment lost 4 bases, leaving 6 bases of the junction unmatched. The CDR3 sequence is 15 residues long. Here the CDR3 reads CASSSLAGGLNEQFF. The DNA for the CDR3 is TGTGCCAGCAGTTCCCTAGCGGGAGGCCTTAATGAGCAGTTCTTC.

This chain joins TRBV19 and TRBJ1-5; 7 bases are shared with TRBD1. Germline CDR1 reads LNHDA; CDR2 reads SQIVND (reference sequence). V gave up 3 bases and J gave up 5 bases; unmatched junction bases: 7. CDR3 length: 15 residues. CDR3 in DNA: TGTGCCAGTAGTATCTTCAGGGGGACCGATCAGCCCCAGCATTTT. As protein: CASSIFRGTDQPQHF.

As DNA, the CDR3 is TGTGCCAGCAGTCCTCTGACCAGGGGTAACACCGGGGAGCTGTTTTTT. The encoded protein is CASSPLTRGNTGELFF. The chain is built from TRBV28 and TRBJ2-2; possibly TRBD1 for D (6 bases). Trimming removed 5 bases from V and 2 bases from J, with 15 bases in between. This CDR3 has 16 amino acids. Germline CDR1 MDHEN, CDR2 SYDVKM. Filled out from reference TRBV28 and TRBJ2-2, the complete variable domain reads DVKVTQSSRYLVKRTGEKVFLECVQDMDHENMFWYRQDPGLGLRLIYFSYDVKMKEKGDIPEGYSVSREKKERFSLILESASTNQTSMYLCASSPLTRGNTGELFFGEGSRLTVL.

This clone was counted a few times. The chain joins TRBV6-5 to TRBJ2-1, with 7 bases identical to TRBD2. The CDR3 sequence is 15 residues long. The J segment lost 8 bases and the V segment lost 3 bases, leaving 10 bases of the junction unmatched. The germline gives CDR1 MNHEY, CDR2 SVGAGI. The CDR3 region is CASSYASGPRDEQFF. The CDR3 region has the DNA TGTGCCAGCAGTTATGCTAGCGGCCCCCGGGATGAGCAGTTCTTC.

The rearrangement links TRBV5-4 to TRBJ2-7; 7 bases line up with TRBD2. Germline V CDR1 and CDR2: SGHNT, YYREEE (reference sequence). V was pared by 0 bases and J by 4 bases, with 4 bases of the junction left unmatched. The CDR3 has 14 amino acids. This CDR3 is CASSLGSGGYEQYF. CDR3 coding DNA: TGTGCCAGCAGCTTGGGATCGGGGGGATACGAGCAGTACTTC. The full variable domain, rest sourced from reference TRBV5-4 and TRBJ2-7, is ETGVTQSPTHLIKTRGQQVTLRCSSQSGHNTVSWYQQALGQGPQFIFQYYREEENGRGNFPPRFSGLQFPNYSSELNVNALELDDSALYLCASSLGSGGYEQYFGPGTRLTVT.

This clone was found a few times. J is TRBJ1-1 and V is TRBV5-4; D gene ambiguous. This CDR3 is built from 14 residues. Germline CDR1 SGHNT, CDR2 YYREEE (reference sequence). The V end was cut by 4 bases, the J end by 0 bases, with 10 bases between. CDR3 protein: CASSVDIMNTEAFF. CDR3 in DNA: TGTGCCAGCAGCGTTGACATTATGAACACTGAAGCTTTCTTT.

The V and J genes are TRBV10-3 and TRBJ2-3; 7 bases map to TRBD1. Germline CDR1 reads ENHRY; CDR2 reads SYGVKD. V lost 0 bases, J lost 2 bases, and 11 bases stayed unmatched. The CDR3 has 18 residues. The CDR3: CAISESRGGQSVTDTQYF. The CDR3 DNA reads as TGTGCCATCAGTGAGTCGAGAGGGGGCCAGTCGGTCACAGATACGCAGTATTTT.

This chain connects TRBV10-1 to TRBJ2-7, with 8 bases lining up with TRBD2. Trimming took 8 bases from V and 5 from J; bases not matched to a gene: 14. Germline CDR1 reads WNHNN; CDR2 reads SYGVQD (reference sequence). This CDR3 comprises 15 residues. The CDR3 coding sequence is TGCGCCAGCGGGGACGGGGCAGCGGGAGAGAACGAGCAGTACTTC. Its translation is CASGDGAAGENEQYF.

The V and J genes are TRBV2 and TRBJ1-2, with D possibly matching TRBD1 (6 bases). Trimming took 1 base from V and 4 from J, leaving 10 bases between them. The CDR3 is 14 amino acids. Germline V gives CDR1 SNHLY, CDR2 FYNNEI. The CDR3 DNA is TGTGCCAGCAGTGAAGGGACAGCCTTCTATGGCTACACCTTC. Protein sequence: CASSEGTAFYGYTF.

The rearrangement links TRBV6-5 to TRBJ2-7; D gene ambiguous. Trimming pared 2 bases from V and 2 bases from J, leaving 13 bases between. Germline V CDR1 and CDR2: MNHEY, SVGAGI. This CDR3 region has 15 residues. Here the CDR3 DNA reads TGTGCCAGCAGTTACAACCGGAGACCCGCCTACGAGCAGTACTTC. This codes for CASSYNRRPAYEQYF.

V gene TRBV21-1 combines with J gene TRBJ2-4; TRBD1, the table's D call, was not compared with the DNA. TRBV21-1 is a known pseudogene. This CDR3 spans 17 amino acids. CDR3 sequence: CASSKGSWRQGRGIQYF. For the CDR3, the DNA is TGTGCCAGCAGCAAAGGCTCGTGGAGACAGGGGAGGGGCATTCAGTACTTC.

For the CDR3, the DNA is TGTGCCTGGAGCGGTGGGACTAGCGGGACAGATACGCAGTATTTT. It translates to CAWSGGTSGTDTQYF. The rearrangement joins TRBV30 to TRBJ2-3, with 12 bases fitting TRBD2. The CDR3 runs 15 residues. V gave up 3 bases and J gave up 3 bases; unmatched junction bases: 4. Germline V gives CDR1 GTSNPN, CDR2 SVGIG (reference sequence).

The rearrangement links TRBV10-2 to TRBJ1-1; the D is unclear. Per the germline V gene, CDR1 is WSHSY and CDR2 is SAAADI. CDR3 length equals 12 residues. The V end lost 5 bases, the J end lost 1 base, and 5 bases lay between the germline ends. CDR3 sequence (DNA): TGCGCCAGCAGTCGGGAGAACACTGAAGCTTTCTTT. Amino acid sequence: CASSRENTEAFF.

The genes are TRBV28 and TRBJ1-1, with no clear D. CDR1 and CDR2 (germline): MDHEN, SYDVKM. This CDR3 region has 11 residues. V dropped 7 bases and J dropped 4 bases, with 7 bases sitting between them. The chain's CDR3 is CASNYLTEAFF. The CDR3 DNA is TGTGCCAGCAACTATCTCACTGAAGCTTTCTTT.

This chain links TRBV5-6 with TRBJ2-7; D is perhaps TRBD1 (5 bases). From germline, CDR1 is SGHDT and CDR2 YYEEEE. V shed 3 bases and J shed 6 bases, with 13 bases lying between them. There are 13 residues in the CDR3. The CDR3 coding sequence is TGTGCCAGCAGCTCGGCCGGCCAGGGCGAGCAGTACTTC. It codes for CASSSAGQGEQYF.

V and J are TRBV27 and TRBJ2-2; 7 nucleotides align to TRBD2. CDR1 and CDR2 from the germline V gene are MNHEY and SMNVEV (reference sequence). J was trimmed by 4 bases and V by 6 bases; bases with no gene match: 11. The CDR3 covers 16 residues. The CDR3 spells CASSPIRLAATGELFF. As DNA, the CDR3 is TGTGCCAGCAGCCCTATCCGGCTAGCGGCCACCGGGGAGCTGTTTTTT.